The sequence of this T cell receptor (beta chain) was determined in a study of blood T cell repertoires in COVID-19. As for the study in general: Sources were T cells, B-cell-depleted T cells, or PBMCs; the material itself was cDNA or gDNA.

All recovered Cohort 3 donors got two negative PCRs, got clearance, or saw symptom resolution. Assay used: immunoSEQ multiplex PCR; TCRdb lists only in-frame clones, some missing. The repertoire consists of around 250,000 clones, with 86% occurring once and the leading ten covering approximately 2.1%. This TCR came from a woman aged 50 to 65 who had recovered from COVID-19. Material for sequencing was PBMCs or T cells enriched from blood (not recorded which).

The CDR3 nucleotides read TGTGCCTGGAGTATTGGACAGCGGAACACTGAAGCTTTCTTT. This sequence encodes CAWSIGQRNTEAFF. The chain combines TRBV30 with TRBJ1-1; tentatively, D is TRBD1 (6 bases). CDR1 is GTSNPN, CDR2 SVGIG, per germline (reference sequence). The CDR3 has 14 amino acids. The germline V and J ends were trimmed by 2 bases and 1 base, with 11 bases remaining between them.